Listed below are T cell receptor beta chains from one sample, sequenced in a study of cytomegalovirus exposure and HLA in healthy donors. Clones were sequenced by immunoSEQ multiplex PCR, and TCRdb holds only the in-frame ones, with some missing. The sample consists of 150,000 or so clones, over 65% of them appearing once. Sequenced material: PBMCs. The receptors were gathered from a man aged 18 to 30 in good health and CMV-seropositive. Both conserved end residues are part of each CDR3. D genes are given only for firm matches. Clone size is stated in some rows and not others, as once, few, many or a class when expanded.

J,D,V,size,CDR3,DNA
TRBJ2-5,TRBD1,TRBV10-2,NA,CASSVNRGPQETQYF,TGCGCCAGCAGTGTTAACAGGGGGCCTCAAGAGACCCAGTACTTC
TRBJ1-2,TRBD1,TRBV6-5,NA,CASSYSGTGRGYTF,TGTGCCAGCAGTTACTCCGGGACAGGCCGTGGCTACACCTTC
TRBJ2-7,TRBD1,TRBV5-4,NA,CASSFGTGSAYEQYF,TGTGCCAGCAGCTTCGGGACAGGTAGCGCCTACGAGCAGTACTTC
TRBJ2-7,TRBD1,TRBV2,NA,CARERRGTGTYEQYF,TGTGCCAGAGAGAGGCGGGGGACAGGGACTTACGAGCAGTACTTC
TRBJ2-5,TRBD2,TRBV2,NA,CASSERAGGMETQYF,TGTGCCAGCAGTGAGAGGGCGGGGGGGATGGAGACCCAGTACTTC
TRBJ2-7,NA,TRBV2,few,CASSDVEQYF,TGTGCCAGCAGTGACGTCGAGCAGTACTTC
TRBJ2-3,TRBD2,TRBV2,NA,CAARGGVMDTQYF,TGTGCCGCCCGGGGGGGGGTGATGGATACGCAGTATTTT
TRBJ2-1,NA,TRBV19,few,CASSWSGGSNEQFF,TGTGCCAGTAGTTGGTCAGGAGGAAGCAATGAGCAGTTCTTC
TRBJ1-1,NA,TRBV19,NA,CASRDRGVFLNTEAFF,TGTGCCAGTAGGGACCGGGGAGTTTTTTTGAACACTGAAGCTTTCTTT
TRBJ1-4,TRBD1,TRBV2,once,CASSADRASATNEKLFF,TGTGCCAGCAGTGCGGACAGGGCCAGTGCAACTAATGAAAAACTGTTTTTT
TRBJ2-5,NA,TRBV14,NA,CASSQRGAGSGETQYF,TGTGCCAGCAGCCAACGGGGCGCGGGGTCCGGGGAGACCCAGTACTTC
TRBJ2-3,NA,TRBV5-6,NA,CASSPWTGRTDTQYF,TGTGCCAGCAGCCCATGGACTGGACGCACAGATACGCAGTATTTT
TRBJ1-5,NA,TRBV28,NA,CASSVGGIQPQHF,TGTGCCAGCAGCGTGGGGGGGATTCAGCCCCAGCATTTT
TRBJ1-5,NA,TRBV30,NA,CAWSGGEYSNQPQHF,TGTGCCTGGAGTGGGGGCGAGTATAGCAATCAGCCCCAGCATTTT
TRBJ1-1,NA,TRBV28,NA,CASSLYRNTEAFF,TGTGCCAGCAGTTTATACAGGAACACTGAAGCTTTCTTT
TRBJ1-4,TRBD1,TRBV2,NA,CASSEARTGGREKLFF,TGTGCCAGCAGTGAAGCCCGGACAGGGGGCAGGGAAAAACTGTTTTTT
TRBJ2-5,TRBD2,TRBV5-4,few,CASSLGLANQETQYF,TGTGCCAGCAGCTTAGGACTAGCGAACCAAGAGACCCAGTACTTC
TRBJ1-2,NA,TRBV13,NA,CASSLGSARGYTF,TGTGCCAGCAGCTTAGGGTCCGCACGGGGCTACACCTTC
TRBJ1-2,TRBD1,TRBV5-1,NA,CASSRGGTGGRLDYGYTF,TGCGCCAGCAGCCGAGGCGGGACAGGGGGGCGTCTGGACTATGGCTACACCTTC
TRBJ2-7,TRBD2,TRBV7-3,NA,CASSLSSAGGGYEQYF,TGTGCCAGCAGCTTATCTTCCGCAGGCGGGGGCTACGAGCAGTACTTC
TRBJ1-5,NA,TRBV28,NA,CASSLITRQGNQPQHF,TGTGCCAGCAGTTTAATAACCCGGCAGGGTAATCAGCCCCAGCATTTT
TRBJ1-2,TRBD1,TRBV4-2,NA,CASSLTGQGKHYGYTF,TGTGCCAGCAGCCTTACAGGACAGGGCAAACACTATGGCTACACCTTC
TRBJ2-7,NA,TRBV6-5,NA,CASSYKGSQGDEQYF,TGTGCCAGCAGTTATAAGGGGTCGCAAGGGGACGAGCAGTACTTC
TRBJ2-2,NA,TRBV7-2,NA,CASSLKHANTGELFF,TGTGCCAGCAGCTTAAAACACGCGAACACCGGGGAGCTGTTTTTT
TRBJ2-5,NA,TRBV20-1,NA,CSARVGETQYF,TGCAGTGCTAGGGTCGGGGAGACCCAGTACTTC
TRBJ1-1,NA,TRBV28,NA,CASSFGPGESMNTEAFF,TGTGCCAGCAGTTTCGGGCCGGGGGAGTCCATGAACACTGAAGCTTTCTTT
TRBJ1-2,TRBD1,TRBV27,NA,CASSLDRDSINYGYTF,TGTGCCAGCAGTTTAGACAGGGACTCCATTAACTATGGCTACACCTTC
TRBJ2-7,NA,TRBV9,NA,CASSVKFQAEAVLEQYF,TGTGCCAGCAGCGTAAAGTTCCAGGCAGAAGCGGTACTTGAGCAGTACTTC
TRBJ2-7,NA,TRBV4-1,NA,CASSQLRSSYEQYF,TGCGCCAGCAGCCAACTGAGGAGCTCCTACGAGCAGTACTTC
TRBJ2-7,NA,TRBV6-1,NA,CASTAAGRPYEQYF,TGTGCCAGCACCGCCGCGGGGCGCCCCTACGAGCAGTACTTC
TRBJ1-1,NA,TRBV12-5,NA,CASSQGMNTEAFF,TGTGCTAGTTCTCAGGGCATGAACACTGAAGCTTTCTTT
TRBJ2-3,TRBD2,TRBV19,NA,CASKGLAERTQYF,TGTGCCAGTAAGGGACTAGCGGAGCGTACGCAGTATTTT
TRBJ2-5,NA,TRBV5-4,NA,CASSLGRTQETQYF,TGTGCCAGCAGCTTGGGGCGGACACAAGAGACCCAGTACTTC
TRBJ2-3,NA,TRBV28,NA,CASRQGGAGTDTQYF,TGTGCCAGCAGACAAGGGGGGGCCGGCACAGATACGCAGTATTTT
TRBJ1-1,TRBD1,TRBV28,NA,CASRPARWQGADTEAFF,TGTGCCAGCCGACCGGCGAGGTGGCAGGGGGCGGACACTGAAGCTTTCTTT
TRBJ2-1,NA,TRBV28,few,CASTVAHNEQFF,TGTGCCAGCACCGTAGCCCACAATGAGCAGTTCTTC
TRBJ1-1,TRBD1,TRBV11-1,NA,CASSRGQRNTEAFF,TGTGCCAGCAGTCGGGGACAGCGGAACACTGAAGCTTTCTTT
TRBJ1-6,NA,TRBV19,NA,CASSERVGSPLHF,TGTGCCAGTTCGGAGCGGGTTGGATCACCCCTCCACTTT
TRBJ2-5,NA,TRBV29-1,NA,CSGAGGSETQYF,TGCAGCGGTGCGGGTGGGTCTGAGACCCAGTACTTC
TRBJ2-1,TRBD2,TRBV7-2,once,CASSLGPGLAGFNEQFF,TGTGCCAGCAGCTTAGGACCGGGACTAGCGGGGTTTAATGAGCAGTTCTTC
TRBJ1-1,TRBD1,TRBV18,NA,CASSPDRGAEAFF,TGTGCCAGCTCGCCAGACAGGGGAGCTGAAGCTTTCTTT
TRBJ1-2,NA,TRBV18,NA,CASSKDIGDKVGYTF,TGTGCCAGCTCGAAAGATATTGGTGACAAAGTTGGCTACACCTTC
TRBJ2-7,TRBD1,TRBV6-5,NA,CASSRQGASYEQYF,TGTGCCAGCAGTCGACAGGGCGCATCCTACGAGCAGTACTTC
TRBJ2-1,TRBD2,TRBV6-5,NA,CASRVLAGGSNEQFF,TGTGCCAGCAGGGTCCTAGCGGGAGGGAGTAATGAGCAGTTCTTC
TRBJ1-1,NA,TRBV7-8,NA,CASSLLLTNTEAFF,TGTGCCAGCAGCTTACTGCTCACAAACACTGAAGCTTTCTTT
TRBJ2-7,TRBD2,TRBV27,NA,CASTQGGAGGEQYF,TGTGCCAGCACTCAAGGGGGAGCGGGAGGGGAGCAGTACTTC
TRBJ2-6,NA,TRBV7-8,NA,CASSAQSILSGANVLTF,TGTGCCAGCAGCGCCCAATCTATACTTTCTGGGGCCAACGTCCTGACTTTC